This TCR beta chain was documented in a study of T cell repertoires in cytomegalovirus infection. Study information: Researchers turned to recently identified HLA-C-restricted CMV epitopes as well as well-studied HLA-B-restricted ones. It can be stated that public TCR beta signatures indicated CMV infection as well as a matching HLA type.

Whole-study findings and limits: HLA-C-restricted TCR beta clonotypes specific for CMV led the ex vivo response. Carriers of CMV plus the relevant HLA were identified by cumulative public TCR beta family frequency.

This clonotype was seen ten or more times. No antigen is known for it. TCRdb independently ran MiXCR on the reads; one entry per CDR3 protein. The table shows about 920,000 distinct CDR3 sequences, with roughly 31% occurring only once. Sample: cultured CD8+ T cells from PBMCs, taken from culture after CMV antigen stimulation. This TCR was recovered from a human donor in good health (CMV status not recorded). Some clones in this sample may be carry-over from other donors' samples.

The CDR3 here is CASGRRGKQHF. CDR3 DNA: TGTGCCAGTGGCAGGAGGGGGAAACAGCATTTT. This chain connects TRBV19 to TRBJ1-5, with a tentative D call TRBD1 (6 bases). V lost 8 bases and J lost 13, with 15 bases in between. The CDR3 contains 11 residues. Germline CDR1 is LNHDA and CDR2 is SQIVND (reference sequence).